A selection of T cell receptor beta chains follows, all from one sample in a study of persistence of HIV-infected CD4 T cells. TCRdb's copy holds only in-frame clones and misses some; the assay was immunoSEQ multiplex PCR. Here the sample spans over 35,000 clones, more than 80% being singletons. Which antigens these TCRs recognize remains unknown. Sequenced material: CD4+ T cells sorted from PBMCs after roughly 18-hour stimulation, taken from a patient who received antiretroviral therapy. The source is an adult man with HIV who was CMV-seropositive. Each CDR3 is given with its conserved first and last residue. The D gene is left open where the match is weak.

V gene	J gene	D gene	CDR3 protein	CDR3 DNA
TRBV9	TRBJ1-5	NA	CASSVLRGARGNQPQHF	TGTGCCAGCAGCGTGCTTCGAGGGGCGCGGGGCAATCAGCCCCAGCATTTT
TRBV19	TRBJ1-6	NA	CASREQGASYNSPLHF	TGTGCCAGTAGGGAACAGGGAGCGTCCTATAATTCACCCCTCCACTTT
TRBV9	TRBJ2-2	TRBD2	CASSVGGGRSTGELFF	TGTGCCAGCAGCGTAGGCGGGGGTCGGAGCACCGGGGAGCTGTTTTTT
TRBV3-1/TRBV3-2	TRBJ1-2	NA	CASSLGTYGYTF	TGTGCCAGCAGCCTTGGAACCTATGGCTACACCTTC
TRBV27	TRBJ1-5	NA	CASSLSPPDSPNQPQHF	TGTGCCAGCAGCCTTTCCCCTCCCGACAGCCCCAATCAGCCCCAGCATTTT
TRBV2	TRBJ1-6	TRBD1	CASSETWDRGNSPLHF	TGTGCCAGCAGTGAAACCTGGGACAGGGGAAATTCACCCCTCCACTTT
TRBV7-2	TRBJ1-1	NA	CASTPGGGGRDTEAFF	TGTGCCAGCACCCCCGGGGGAGGGGGACGGGATACTGAAGCTTTCTTT
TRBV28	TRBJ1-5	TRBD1	CASSPTGGAREPQHF	TGTGCCAGCAGCCCGACAGGGGGCGCGAGGGAGCCCCAGCATTTT
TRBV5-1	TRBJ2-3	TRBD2	CASKTSGGTDTQYF	TGCGCCAGCAAAACTAGCGGGGGCACAGATACGCAGTATTTT
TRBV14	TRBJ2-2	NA	CASSHSRTGELFF	TGTGCCAGCAGCCATAGCCGGACCGGGGAGCTGTTTTTT
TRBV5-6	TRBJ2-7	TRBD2	CASSLLREGSHEQYF	TGTGCCAGCAGCTTGTTAAGGGAGGGCTCCCACGAGCAGTACTTC
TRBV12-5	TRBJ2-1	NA	CASGLVHGVTRTNEQFF	TGTGCTAGTGGTTTGGTTCACGGGGTAACGCGGACGAATGAGCAGTTCTTC